This T cell receptor beta chain was obtained from a study of cytomegalovirus exposure and HLA in healthy donors. Study results and limitations: Later work associated roughly 17,000 TCR beta sequences with HLA alleles at 0.05 false discovery rate.

On this clone itself: Its antigen remains unknown.

With 60 Vbeta and 13 Jbeta primers, the PCR was carried out. Repertoires were generated with immunoSEQ multiplex PCR, while TCRdb's copy carries only in-frame clones and drops some. The repertoire includes about 160,000 clones, around 76% of them detected once, and about 2.1% sits in the top ten. This CDR3 comprises 14 residues. The germline V and J ends were trimmed by 0 bases and 2 bases, with 7 bases remaining between them. Germline CDR1 reads MNHEY; CDR2 reads SVGAGI. This sequence originates from a female donor in good health and CMV-seronegative. The chain is built from TRBV6-5 and TRBJ1-2, with D tentatively TRBD1 (5 bases). What was sequenced was PBMCs. CDR3 nucleotides: TGTGCCAGCAGTTACTCGCGGGACAACTATGGCTACACCTTC. Protein product: CASSYSRDNYGYTF.